This is a list of T cell receptor beta chains from one sample in a study of T cells in localized non-small cell lung cancer. The data were produced by immunoSEQ multiplex PCR, yet TCRdb's version contains in-frame clones alone and is incomplete. Of tens of thousands of clones listed, over 85% are singletons. Here the sequenced sample was peripheral blood, taken before any cancer treatment. These receptor sequences come from a man aged 35-69 years with stage I squamous cell lung carcinoma. Each CDR3 is given with its conserved first and last residue. Fields, in order: D gene, clone size, V gene, J gene, CDR3 DNA, CDR3 protein. A D gene is named only where the DNA matches it firmly. The size field is filled for only some rows; it gives once, few, many or a size class.

d_gene: NA; abundance: NA; v_gene: TRBV19; j_gene: TRBJ1-2; CDR3nt: TGTGCCAGTAGTATAACACACACCAACTATGGCTACACCTTC; CDR3aa: CASSITHTNYGYTF
d_gene: NA; abundance: NA; v_gene: TRBV30; j_gene: TRBJ2-2; CDR3nt: TGTGCCTGGAGTGTACGAGGGTCCGGGGAGCTGTTTTTT; CDR3aa: CAWSVRGSGELFF
d_gene: NA; abundance: NA; v_gene: TRBV6-5; j_gene: TRBJ1-1; CDR3nt: TGTGCCAGCAGTTCCAAGGGGTACGGCACTGAAGCTTTCTTT; CDR3aa: CASSSKGYGTEAFF
d_gene: TRBD1; abundance: NA; v_gene: TRBV14; j_gene: TRBJ1-1; CDR3nt: TGTGTATGCAGGGGGCCGGCACAGAGGGCTTTCTTT; CDR3aa: CVCRGPAQRAFF
d_gene: TRBD1; abundance: NA; v_gene: TRBV7-3; j_gene: TRBJ2-1; CDR3nt: TGTGCCAGCAGCTCCTCCGGGACAGTGACTCATGAGCAGTTCTTC; CDR3aa: CASSSSGTVTHEQFF
d_gene: NA; abundance: NA; v_gene: TRBV11-2; j_gene: TRBJ2-7; CDR3nt: TGTGCCAGCAGCCGGGGACCGGATTTATACGAGCAGTACTTC; CDR3aa: CASSRGPDLYEQYF
d_gene: NA; abundance: NA; v_gene: TRBV7-9; j_gene: TRBJ2-2; CDR3nt: TGTGCCAGCAGCCCTCGGACGGCGAACACCGGGGAGCTGTTTTTT; CDR3aa: CASSPRTANTGELFF
d_gene: NA; abundance: NA; v_gene: TRBV5-1; j_gene: TRBJ2-3; CDR3nt: TGCGCCAGCAGCTTGGGAGCAGATACGCAGTATTTT; CDR3aa: CASSLGADTQYF
d_gene: NA; abundance: NA; v_gene: TRBV30; j_gene: TRBJ2-3; CDR3nt: TGTGCCTGGAGTGGGGAGACCGCAGATACGCAGTATTTT; CDR3aa: CAWSGETADTQYF
d_gene: TRBD1; abundance: NA; v_gene: TRBV5-1; j_gene: TRBJ2-6; CDR3nt: TGCGCCAGCAGCTCCGCCGGGACAGGGGGGAGGTCTGGGGCCAACGTCCTGACTTTC; CDR3aa: CASSSAGTGGRSGANVLTF
d_gene: TRBD1; abundance: NA; v_gene: TRBV18; j_gene: TRBJ1-1; CDR3nt: TGTGCCAGCTCACCACTCTCAGGGGGGTTAAATCCTGAAGCTTTCTTT; CDR3aa: CASSPLSGGLNPEAFF
d_gene: NA; abundance: NA; v_gene: TRBV7-9; j_gene: TRBJ2-2; CDR3nt: TGTGCCAGCAGCTTCTCAACCGGGGAGCTGTTTTTT; CDR3aa: CASSFSTGELFF
d_gene: NA; abundance: NA; v_gene: TRBV9; j_gene: TRBJ2-2; CDR3nt: TGTGCCAGCAGCCCTCAGCGGGACACCGGGGAGCTGTTTTTT; CDR3aa: CASSPQRDTGELFF
d_gene: TRBD2; abundance: NA; v_gene: TRBV28; j_gene: TRBJ2-7; CDR3nt: TGTGCCAGCAGCCGTACTAGCGGAAGCTCCTACGAGCAGTACTTC; CDR3aa: CASSRTSGSSYEQYF
d_gene: TRBD2; abundance: NA; v_gene: TRBV5-1; j_gene: TRBJ2-1; CDR3nt: TGCGCCAGCAGCCTGACTAGCGGGACCCACAATGAGCAGTTCTTC; CDR3aa: CASSLTSGTHNEQFF
d_gene: TRBD2; abundance: once; v_gene: TRBV5-1; j_gene: TRBJ2-3; CDR3nt: TGCGCCAGCAGCGGCCTAGCGGGGAGCACAGATACGCAGTATTTT; CDR3aa: CASSGLAGSTDTQYF
d_gene: TRBD2; abundance: NA; v_gene: TRBV11-3; j_gene: TRBJ2-1; CDR3nt: TGTGCCAGCAGTCTAGTGGTGTCTAGCGGGAGGTATGAGCAGTTCTTC; CDR3aa: CASSLVVSSGRYEQFF
d_gene: NA; abundance: NA; v_gene: TRBV7-6; j_gene: TRBJ2-7; CDR3nt: TGTGCCAGCAGCCCCATATGGGGTAGCTACGAGCAGTACTTC; CDR3aa: CASSPIWGSYEQYF
d_gene: NA; abundance: once; v_gene: TRBV4-2; j_gene: TRBJ1-1; CDR3nt: TGTGCCAGCAGCCAAGACCATAGCGACAGGAACACTGAAGCTTTCTTT; CDR3aa: CASSQDHSDRNTEAFF
d_gene: TRBD1; abundance: NA; v_gene: TRBV19; j_gene: TRBJ2-7; CDR3nt: TGTGCCAGTAGTAGAGGACAGGTCTCCTACGAGCAGTACTTC; CDR3aa: CASSRGQVSYEQYF
d_gene: NA; abundance: NA; v_gene: TRBV20-1; j_gene: TRBJ2-7; CDR3nt: TGCAGTGTTTTCGACAGCTACGAGCAGTACTTC; CDR3aa: CSVFDSYEQYF
d_gene: TRBD1; abundance: once; v_gene: TRBV29-1; j_gene: TRBJ2-7; CDR3nt: TGCAGCGTTGGGGACAGACTCTATTACGAGCAGTACTTC; CDR3aa: CSVGDRLYYEQYF
d_gene: TRBD2; abundance: NA; v_gene: TRBV10-3; j_gene: TRBJ2-7; CDR3nt: TGTGCCATCAGTAGGACTAGCGGGAGTTACGAGCAGTACTTC; CDR3aa: CAISRTSGSYEQYF
d_gene: TRBD2; abundance: NA; v_gene: TRBV6-1; j_gene: TRBJ2-1; CDR3nt: TGTGCCAGCAGTCCTCTAGCGGGGAGTTTTAATGAGCAGTTCTTC; CDR3aa: CASSPLAGSFNEQFF
d_gene: NA; abundance: NA; v_gene: TRBV27; j_gene: TRBJ2-1; CDR3nt: TGTGCCAGCAGTTTAACTGCGAGCTCCTACAATGAGCAGTTCTTC; CDR3aa: CASSLTASSYNEQFF
d_gene: NA; abundance: NA; v_gene: TRBV10-3; j_gene: TRBJ1-6; CDR3nt: TGTGCCATCAGTGAGGAACAGGGTGGCTCACCCCTCCACTTT; CDR3aa: CAISEEQGGSPLHF
d_gene: NA; abundance: NA; v_gene: TRBV7-2; j_gene: TRBJ1-1; CDR3nt: TGTGCCAGCAGCTACGGGACACCTATGAACACTGAAGCTTTCTTT; CDR3aa: CASSYGTPMNTEAFF
d_gene: NA; abundance: NA; v_gene: TRBV6-1; j_gene: TRBJ2-3; CDR3nt: TGTGCCAGCAGTGAAGCGCAAAATTCCTTCGATACGCAGTATTTT; CDR3aa: CASSEAQNSFDTQYF
d_gene: NA; abundance: NA; v_gene: TRBV29-1; j_gene: TRBJ2-1; CDR3nt: TGCAGCGTTGAAGAGAGTTCGGGTAATGAGCAGTTCTTC; CDR3aa: CSVEESSGNEQFF